This paragraph reports one T cell receptor (beta chain). Its matching antigen is unknown. The protocol was immunoSEQ multiplex PCR, while the TCRdb copy is restricted to in-frame clones and leaves out a portion. The table lists some 130,000 clones, 90% of them singletons. CDR1 is MGHDK and CDR2 is SYGVNS in the germline V gene. The CDR3 extends over 15 amino acids. V was clipped by 2 bases and J by 2 bases, with 12 bases between them. These data belong to a study of T cell responses to AZD1222 COVID-19 vaccine. Study-level results: There were repertoire samples only from the period after the peak T cell response. Reports say nearly half of spike-specific TCRs go after unmutated variant regions. Regions 160-218 and 743-854 held dominance among vaccine-associated CD4 TCRs, which spanned spike.

The rearrangement joins TRBV25-1 to TRBJ1-1; maybe TRBD1 (5 bases). This sequence originates from an adult in good health. The sample in question was peripheral blood, obtained on day 0 of AZD1222 vaccination. CDR3 sequence (DNA): TGTGCCAGCAGTGAAGAGGGGACTTATAACACTGAAGCTTTCTTT. This sequence encodes CASSEEGTYNTEAFF.